Presented here are 11 T cell receptor beta chains from one specimen sequenced in a study of blood T cells in healthy people across ages. Through a sample-barcoded 5' primer and a J-beta primer mix, a second PCR was run for about 6 to 11 cycles. TCRdb processed the 5' RACE reads anew with MiXCR; each CDR3 protein has one entry. The sample records 1.5 million to 2 million distinct CDR3 sequences, about 50% being singletons. Sequencing was done on a sample of blood. The receptors here all came from a woman between 40 and 50 years old in good health.

This clonotype turned up a few times. This sequence joins TRBV6-2 or TRBV6-3 and TRBJ2-7; 7 nucleotides line up with TRBD1. Germline trimming cut 0 bases from V and 1 base from J; bases unmatched to any gene: 6. The CDR3 totals 16 residues. Looked up from germline, CDR1 is MNHEY and CDR2 is SVGEGT. CDR3 amino acids: CASSYSRDRNSYEQYF. The CDR3 DNA is TGTGCCAGCAGTTACTCGAGGGACAGAAATTCCTACGAGCAGTACTTC.

In its sample, this clonotype was seen many times. The V call is TRBV29-1, the J call TRBJ2-5; no clear D gene. The CDR3 is made up of 10 amino acids. Germline loops: CDR1 SQVTM, CDR2 ANQGSEA. The V gene lost 5 bases and the J gene lost 7 bases, with 8 bases spanning the gap. CDR3 sequence: CSVFGRTQYF. The DNA of the CDR3 is TGCAGCGTTTTCGGTCGGACCCAGTACTTC.

The genes are TRBV6-2 or TRBV6-3 and TRBJ2-7; perhaps TRBD2 as D (5 bases). This CDR3 has 14 residues. Germline V gives CDR1 MNHEY, CDR2 SVGEGT. Trimming removed 2 bases at V and 3 bases at J, with 11 bases between. CDR3 coding DNA: TGTGCCAGCAGTTACAACGGGGTGATCTACGAGCAGTACTTC. Translation: CASSYNGVIYEQYF.

This clonotype has just a few counts. The genes are TRBV7-6 and TRBJ2-4; D gene ambiguous. This CDR3 has 14 amino acids. Germline-derived CDR1 and CDR2 are SGHVS and FNYEAQ. V was trimmed by 5 bases and J by 3 bases, leaving 11 bases between them. The CDR3: CASSPTEVKNIQYF. The CDR3 bases are TGTGCCAGCAGCCCCACAGAAGTCAAAAACATTCAGTACTTC.

The J gene is TRBJ1-5, the V gene TRBV7-2; D perhaps matches TRBD1 (6 bases). In germline, CDR1 is SGHTA, CDR2 FQGNSA. Trimming took off 0 bases at V and 3 bases at J, with 9 bases between the two ends. The CDR3 is 15 residues long. The CDR3 loop reads CASSLAEGDNQPQHF. The CDR3 DNA reads TGTGCCAGCAGCTTAGCGGAGGGGGACAATCAGCCCCAGCATTTT.

V usage is TRBV9 and J usage is TRBJ2-6, with D uncertain. Germline V CDR1 and CDR2: SGDLS, YYNGEE. The CDR3 length is 17 residues. The ends were cut back, 0 bases at V and 0 bases at J, with 10 bases in the middle. This CDR3 reads CASSVEAFSSGANVLTF. The CDR3 DNA sequence: TGTGCCAGCAGCGTAGAGGCCTTTAGCTCTGGGGCCAACGTCCTGACTTTC.

On this clonotype itself: A clone one base away is much larger, so this may be a read error. V usage is TRBV6-2 or TRBV6-3 and J usage is TRBJ2-5; perhaps TRBD1 as D (6 bases). Trimming removed 5 bases at V and 11 bases at J, with 12 bases between. This CDR3 region has 11 residues. Germline V gene data show CDR1 as MNHEY and CDR2 as SVGEGT. CDR3 bases: TGTGCCAGCAGTCAGGGGAACGTGCAGTACTTC. It translates to CASSQGNVQYF.

This clonotype was seen a single time. The chain is built from TRBV6-6 and TRBJ1-1, with D perhaps TRBD1 (6 bases). From germline, CDR1 is MNHNY and CDR2 SVGAGI (reference sequence). Trimming pared 6 bases from V and 3 bases from J, leaving 20 bases between. The CDR3 has 16 amino acids. CDR3 nucleotides: TGTGCCAGCAGGCCCACCCATGGGGGGCGGGACACTGAAGCTTTCTTT. Its protein product is CASRPTHGGRDTEAFF.

The sample holds a few counts of this clonotype. The chain employs TRBV5-1 and TRBJ2-4; D not certain. The CDR3 totals 14 residues. The germline V and J ends were trimmed by 4 bases and 3 bases, with 11 bases remaining between them. Per the germline V gene, CDR1 is SGHRS and CDR2 is YFSETQ. The CDR3 DNA reads TGCGCCAGCAGCCCCGGGCTGGACAAAAACATTCAGTACTTC. It specifies CASSPGLDKNIQYF.

This clonotype appeared a single time. The chain recombines TRBV15 with TRBJ2-1; D is perhaps TRBD2 (5 bases). Deletions cut 1 base from V and 3 bases from J, with 7 bases between. The CDR3 runs 14 residues. The germline gives CDR1 LNHNV, CDR2 YYDKDF (reference sequence). The CDR3 loop is CATSRGGFYNEQFF. For the CDR3, the DNA is TGTGCCACCAGCAGAGGCGGGTTCTACAATGAGCAGTTCTTC.

The chain has TRBV27 and TRBJ1-2; 8 bases align to TRBD1. Germline V gene lookup returns CDR1 MNHEY and CDR2 SMNVEV (reference sequence). The CDR3 consists of 16 residues. With V trimmed by 5 bases and J by 5 bases, 13 bases remained unmatched. CDR3 bases: TGTGCCAGCAGTCCAGGGACAGGAATTCCTAGGTATGGCTACACCTTC. Amino acids: CASSPGTGIPRYGYTF.